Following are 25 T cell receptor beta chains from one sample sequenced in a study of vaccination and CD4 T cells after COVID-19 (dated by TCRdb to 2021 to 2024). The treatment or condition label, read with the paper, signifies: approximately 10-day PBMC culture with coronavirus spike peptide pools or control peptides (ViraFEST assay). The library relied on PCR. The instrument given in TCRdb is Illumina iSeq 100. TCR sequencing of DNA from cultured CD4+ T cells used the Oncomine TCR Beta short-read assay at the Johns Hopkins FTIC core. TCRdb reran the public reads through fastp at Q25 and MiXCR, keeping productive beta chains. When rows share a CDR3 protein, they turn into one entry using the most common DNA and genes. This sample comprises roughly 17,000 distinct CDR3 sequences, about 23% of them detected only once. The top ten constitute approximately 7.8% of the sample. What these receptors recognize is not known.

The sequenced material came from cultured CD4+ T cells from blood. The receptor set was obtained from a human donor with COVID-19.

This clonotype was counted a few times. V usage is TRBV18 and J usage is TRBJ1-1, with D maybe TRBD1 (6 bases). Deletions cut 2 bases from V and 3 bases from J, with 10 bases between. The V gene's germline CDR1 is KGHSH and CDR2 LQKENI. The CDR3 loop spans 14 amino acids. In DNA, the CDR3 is TGTGCCAGCTCACCAGTCAGGGGAGACACTGAAGCTTTCTTT. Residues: CASSPVRGDTEAFF. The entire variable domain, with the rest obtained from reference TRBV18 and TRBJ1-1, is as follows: NAGVMQNPRHLVRRRGQEARLRCSPMKGHSHVYWYRQLPEEGLKFMVYLQKENIIDESGMPKERFSAEFPKEGPSILRIQQVVRGDSAAYFCASSPVRGDTEAFFGQGTRLTVV.

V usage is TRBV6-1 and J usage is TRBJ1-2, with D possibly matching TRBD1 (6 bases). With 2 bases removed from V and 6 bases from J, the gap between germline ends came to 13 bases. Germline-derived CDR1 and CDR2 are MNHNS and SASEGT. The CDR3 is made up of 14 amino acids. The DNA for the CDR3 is TGTGCCAGCAGTGAATTAGGGGGAAGGGATGGCTACACCTTC. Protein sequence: CASSELGGRDGYTF.

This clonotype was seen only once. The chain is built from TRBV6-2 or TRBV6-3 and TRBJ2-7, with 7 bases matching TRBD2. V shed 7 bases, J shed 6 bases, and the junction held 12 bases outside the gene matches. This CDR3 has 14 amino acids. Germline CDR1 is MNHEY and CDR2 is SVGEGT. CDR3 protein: CASTLAGWGGEQYF. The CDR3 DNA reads TGTGCCAGCACCTTGGCAGGATGGGGGGGCGAGCAGTACTTC.

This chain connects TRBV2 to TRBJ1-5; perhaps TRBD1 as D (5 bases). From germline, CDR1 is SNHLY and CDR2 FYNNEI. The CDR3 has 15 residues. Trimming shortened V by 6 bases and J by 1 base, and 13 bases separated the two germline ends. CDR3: CASSDTGGSNQPQHF. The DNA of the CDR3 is TGTGCCAGCAGCGATACGGGGGGGAGCAATCAGCCCCAGCATTTT.

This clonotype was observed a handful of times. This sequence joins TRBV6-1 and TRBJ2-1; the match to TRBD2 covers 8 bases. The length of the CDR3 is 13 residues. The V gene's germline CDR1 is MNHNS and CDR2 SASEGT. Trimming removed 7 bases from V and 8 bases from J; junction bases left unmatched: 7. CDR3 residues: CASTSVGRDEQFF. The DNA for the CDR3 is TGTGCCAGCACCAGCGTCGGGAGGGATGAGCAGTTCTTC.

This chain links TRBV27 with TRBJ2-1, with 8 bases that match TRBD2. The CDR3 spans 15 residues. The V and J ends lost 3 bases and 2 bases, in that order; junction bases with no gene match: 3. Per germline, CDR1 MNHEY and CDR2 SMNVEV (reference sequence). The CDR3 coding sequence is TGTGCCAGCAGTTTGGTAGCGGGGCCCTACAATGAGCAGTTCTTC. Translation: CASSLVAGPYNEQFF.

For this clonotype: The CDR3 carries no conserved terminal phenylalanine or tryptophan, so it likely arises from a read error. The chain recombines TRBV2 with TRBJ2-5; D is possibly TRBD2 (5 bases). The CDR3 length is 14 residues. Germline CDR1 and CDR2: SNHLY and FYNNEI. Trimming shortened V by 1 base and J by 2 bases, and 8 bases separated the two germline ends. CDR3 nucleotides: TGTGCCAGCAGTGAAGGAGGGTCTCAAGAGACCCAGTACCTC. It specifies CASSEGGSQETQYL.

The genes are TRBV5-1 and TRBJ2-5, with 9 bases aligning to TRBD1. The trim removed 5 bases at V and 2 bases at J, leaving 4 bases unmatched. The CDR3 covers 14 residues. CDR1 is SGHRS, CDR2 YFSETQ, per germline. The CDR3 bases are TGCGCCAGCAGAATACAGGGGGCGCAAGAGACCCAGTACTTC. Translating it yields CASRIQGAQETQYF.

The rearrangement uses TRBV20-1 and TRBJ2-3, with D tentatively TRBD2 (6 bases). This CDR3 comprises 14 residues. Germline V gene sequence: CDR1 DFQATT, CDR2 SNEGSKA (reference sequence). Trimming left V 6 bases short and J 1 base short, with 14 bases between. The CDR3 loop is CSATRRDRTDTQYF. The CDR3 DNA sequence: TGCAGTGCCACGAGGCGGGACCGCACAGATACGCAGTATTTT.

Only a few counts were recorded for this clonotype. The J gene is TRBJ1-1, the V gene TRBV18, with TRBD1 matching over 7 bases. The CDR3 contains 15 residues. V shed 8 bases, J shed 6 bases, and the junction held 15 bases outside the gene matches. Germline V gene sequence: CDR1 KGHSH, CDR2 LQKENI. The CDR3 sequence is CASDEPRQGGSEAFF. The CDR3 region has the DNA TGTGCCAGCGACGAACCGCGACAGGGAGGTTCTGAAGCTTTCTTT.

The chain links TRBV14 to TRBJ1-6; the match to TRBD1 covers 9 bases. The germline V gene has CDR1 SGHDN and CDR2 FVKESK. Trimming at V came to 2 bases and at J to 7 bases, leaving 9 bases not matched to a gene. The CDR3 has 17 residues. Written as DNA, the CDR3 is TGTGCCAGCAGCCAAACCGGGACAGGGATCTTCAATTCACCCCTCCACTTT. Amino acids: CASSQTGTGIFNSPLHF.

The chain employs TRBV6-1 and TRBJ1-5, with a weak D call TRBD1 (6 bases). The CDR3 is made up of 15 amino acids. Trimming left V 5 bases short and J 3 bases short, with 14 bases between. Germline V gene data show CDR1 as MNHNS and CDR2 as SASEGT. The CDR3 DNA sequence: TGTGCCAGCAGTCCGGACAGAGGTAACAATCAGCCCCAGCATTTT. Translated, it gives CASSPDRGNNQPQHF.

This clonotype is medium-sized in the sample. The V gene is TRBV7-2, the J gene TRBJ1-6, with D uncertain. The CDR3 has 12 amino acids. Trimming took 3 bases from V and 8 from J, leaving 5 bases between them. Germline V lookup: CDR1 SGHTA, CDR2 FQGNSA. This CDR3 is CASSFSDSPLHF. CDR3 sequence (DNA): TGTGCCAGCAGCTTTTCCGATTCACCCCTCCACTTT. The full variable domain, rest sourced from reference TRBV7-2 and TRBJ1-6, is GAGVSQSPSNKVTEKGKDVELRCDPISGHTALYWYRQSLGQGLEFLIYFQGNSAPDKSGLPSDRFSAERTGGSVSTLTIQRTQQEDSAVYLCASSFSDSPLHFGNGTRLTVT.

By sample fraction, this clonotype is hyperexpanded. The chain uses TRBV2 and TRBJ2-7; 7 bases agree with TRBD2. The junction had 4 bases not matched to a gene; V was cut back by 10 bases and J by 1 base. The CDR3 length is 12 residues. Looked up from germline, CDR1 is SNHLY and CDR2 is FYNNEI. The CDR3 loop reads CATSGESYEQYF. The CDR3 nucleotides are TGTGCCACCAGCGGGGAGTCCTACGAGCAGTACTTC.

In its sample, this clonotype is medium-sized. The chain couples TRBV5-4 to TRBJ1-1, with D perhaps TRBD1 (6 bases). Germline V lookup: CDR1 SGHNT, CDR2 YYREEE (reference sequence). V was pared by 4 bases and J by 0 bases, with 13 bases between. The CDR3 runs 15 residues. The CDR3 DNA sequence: TGTGCCAGCAGCAGACAGGCCTCTTTGAACACTGAAGCTTTCTTT. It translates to CASSRQASLNTEAFF.

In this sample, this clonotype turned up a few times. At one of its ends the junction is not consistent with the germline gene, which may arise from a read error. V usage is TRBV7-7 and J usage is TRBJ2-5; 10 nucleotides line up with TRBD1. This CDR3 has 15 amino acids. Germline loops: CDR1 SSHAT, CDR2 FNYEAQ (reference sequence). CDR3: CASSQGRQGAETQYF. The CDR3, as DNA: TGTGCTAGCAGCCAAGGACGACAGGGGGCTGAGACCCAGTACTTC. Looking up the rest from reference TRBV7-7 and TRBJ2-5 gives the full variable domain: GAGVSQSPRYKVTKRGQDVTLRCDPISSHATLYWYQQALGQGPEFLTYFNYEAQPDKSGLPSDRFSAERPEGSISTLTIQRTEQRDSAMYRCASSQGRQGAETQYFGPGTRLLVL.

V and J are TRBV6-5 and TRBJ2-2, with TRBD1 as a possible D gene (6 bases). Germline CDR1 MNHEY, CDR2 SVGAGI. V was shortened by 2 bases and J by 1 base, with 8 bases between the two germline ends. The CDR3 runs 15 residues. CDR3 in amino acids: CASSYGGQNTGELFF. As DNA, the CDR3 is TGTGCCAGCAGTTACGGGGGACAGAACACCGGGGAGCTGTTTTTT.

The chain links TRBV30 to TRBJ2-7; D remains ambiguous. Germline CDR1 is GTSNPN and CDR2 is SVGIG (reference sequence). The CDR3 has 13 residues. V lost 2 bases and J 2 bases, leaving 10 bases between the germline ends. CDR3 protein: CAWSLDGPYEQYF. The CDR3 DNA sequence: TGTGCCTGGAGTTTGGACGGCCCCTACGAGCAGTACTTC.

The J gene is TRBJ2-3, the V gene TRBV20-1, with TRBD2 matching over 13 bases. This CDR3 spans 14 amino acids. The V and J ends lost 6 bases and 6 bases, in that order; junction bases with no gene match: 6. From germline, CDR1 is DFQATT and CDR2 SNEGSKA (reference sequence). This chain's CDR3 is CSATGTSGADTQYF. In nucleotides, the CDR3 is TGCAGTGCCACCGGGACTAGCGGGGCCGATACGCAGTATTTT.

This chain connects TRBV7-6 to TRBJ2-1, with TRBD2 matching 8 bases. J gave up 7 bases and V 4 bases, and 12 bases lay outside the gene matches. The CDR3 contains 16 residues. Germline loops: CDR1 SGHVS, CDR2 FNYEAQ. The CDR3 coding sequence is TGTGCCAGCAGCTCTATTGCCGGGGGGGGGGGAAATGAGCAGTTCTTC. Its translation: CASSSIAGGGGNEQFF.

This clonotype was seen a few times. The CDR3 nucleotides read TGCAGTGCTATGGGGGGCACAGATACGCAGTATTTT. This sequence encodes CSAMGGTDTQYF. The chain carries TRBV20-1 and TRBJ2-3; D tentatively reads TRBD1 or TRBD2 (5 bases each). Per germline, CDR1 DFQATT and CDR2 SNEGSKA (reference sequence). The CDR3 loop spans 12 amino acids. The ends were cut back, 4 bases at V and 1 base at J, with 6 bases in the middle.

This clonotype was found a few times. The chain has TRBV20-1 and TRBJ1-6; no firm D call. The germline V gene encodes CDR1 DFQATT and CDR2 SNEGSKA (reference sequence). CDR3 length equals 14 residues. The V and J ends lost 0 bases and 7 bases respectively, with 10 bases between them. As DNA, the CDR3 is TGCAGTGCTAGAGATTGGAGCAAAAATTCACCCCTCCACTTT. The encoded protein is CSARDWSKNSPLHF.

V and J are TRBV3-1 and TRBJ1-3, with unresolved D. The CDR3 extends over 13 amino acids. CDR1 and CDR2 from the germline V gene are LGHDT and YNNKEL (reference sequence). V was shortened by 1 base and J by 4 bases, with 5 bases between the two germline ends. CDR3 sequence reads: CASSQGGGNTIYF. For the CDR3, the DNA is TGTGCCAGCAGCCAAGGAGGAGGAAACACCATATATTTT.

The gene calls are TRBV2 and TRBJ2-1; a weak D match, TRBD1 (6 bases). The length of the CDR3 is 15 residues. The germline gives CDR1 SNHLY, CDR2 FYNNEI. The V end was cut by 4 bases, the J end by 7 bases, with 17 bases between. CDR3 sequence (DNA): TGTGCCAGCAGTGCTCCGTCAGGGGCTAAAAATGAGCAGTTCTTC. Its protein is CASSAPSGAKNEQFF.

The CDR3, as DNA: TGTGCCAGTAGGATGGGTCTCACAGCACCCAACTATGGCTACACCTTC. This translates into CASRMGLTAPNYGYTF. The V and J genes are TRBV19 and TRBJ1-2; no clear D gene. The V gene's germline CDR1 is LNHDA and CDR2 SQIVND (reference sequence). V dropped 6 bases and J dropped 2 bases, with 19 bases sitting between them. The CDR3 has 16 amino acids. Together with reference TRBV19 and TRBJ1-2, the CDR3 gives the full variable domain: DGGITQSPKYLFRKEGQNVTLSCEQNLNHDAMYWYRQDPGQGLRLIYYSQIVNDFQKGDIAEGYSVSREKKESFPLTVTSAQKNPTAFYLCASRMGLTAPNYGYTFGSGTRLTVV.